The source of this T cell receptor beta chain is a study of T cells after yellow fever vaccination. Study-level points and caveats: FACS-sorted repertoires could harbor abundant contaminating bulk-population clonotypes. Most primary-vaccination clones reappeared after the booster (approximately 95% CD4, around 88% CD8). A minor fraction of clonotypes spanned both CD4 and CD8 compartments.

As to this clonotype: No antigen is known for it.

5'RACE template switching produced TCR cDNA carrying a universal primer site and UMIs. One entry per CDR3 protein results from TCRdb running MiXCR on the 5' RACE reads. This sample has 230,000 or so distinct CDR3 sequences, with approximately 6.3% found just once. V was trimmed by 0 bases and J by 6 bases, leaving 10 bases between them. This CDR3 contains 14 residues. Germline assignment: CDR1 SGHRS and CDR2 YFSETQ. The chain combines TRBV5-1 with TRBJ1-5; maybe TRBD1 (5 bases). Sample: CD4+ T cells sorted from PBMCs, taken on the day of the yellow fever booster vaccination. This TCR was sampled from a man aged 25-40 years who received the YFV17D yellow fever vaccine. The CDR3 here is CASSLEAGIQPQHF. As DNA, the CDR3 is TGCGCCAGCAGCTTGGAGGCAGGGATTCAGCCCCAGCATTTT.